The 28 T cell receptor beta chains presented below share a single source sample, sequenced in a study of prognosis after radiotherapy for stage I lung cancer. Multiplex PCR in two rounds served to amplify TCR beta CDR3 from genomic DNA. Primers targeting each individual TRBV and TRBJ gene were applied in first-round PCR. TCRdb re-analysed the multiplex PCR reads in MiXCR, keeping a single row per CDR3 protein. Counted here are tens of thousands of distinct CDR3 sequences, approximately 44% occurring once; the ten biggest clones make up less than 35%. The sample here was PBMCs, taken before or after stereotactic body radiation therapy (not recorded which). These receptors originate from a donor of 50 years or more with non-small cell lung cancer.

Concerning this clonotype itself: A far larger clone is off by one base, so a read error is likely. The rearrangement joins TRBV12-3 or TRBV12-4 to TRBJ2-7, with 7 bases aligning to TRBD1. V lost 5 bases, J lost 4 bases, and 2 bases stayed unmatched. The CDR3 covers 12 residues. The chain's CDR3 is CASSPGQYEQYF. In DNA, the CDR3 is TGTGCCAGCAGTCCGGGACAGTACGAGCAGTACTTC.

This rearrangement joins TRBV5-8 to TRBJ2-6; D ambiguous. The CDR3 length is 14 residues. V was shortened by 2 bases and J by 1 base, with 4 bases between the two germline ends. CDR1 and CDR2 from the germline V gene are SGHTS and YDEGEE. DNA for the CDR3: TGTGCCAGCAGCTTACGTTCTGGGGCCAACGTCCTGACTTTC. Translated, it gives CASSLRSGANVLTF.

By share, this clonotype counts as medium-sized. The chain carries TRBV5-1 and TRBJ1-6; maybe TRBD1 (6 bases). Germline CDR1 reads SGHRS; CDR2 reads YFSETQ. The CDR3 spans 15 residues. The V gene lost 4 bases and the J gene lost 7 bases, with 15 bases spanning the gap. The CDR3 loop is CASSLNDRRNSPLHF. The DNA of the CDR3 is TGCGCCAGCAGCCTAAACGACAGGAGGAATTCACCCCTCCACTTT.

The chain is built from TRBV30 and TRBJ1-1; a weak D match, TRBD1 (5 bases). The CDR3 is 15 residues long. CDR1 is GTSNPN and CDR2 is SVGIG in the germline V gene (reference sequence). The germline V and J ends were trimmed by 3 bases and 0 bases, with 14 bases remaining between them. CDR3 sequence (DNA): TGTGCCTGGAGGGGTGCAGGGTTTATGAACACTGAAGCTTTCTTT. It is translated as CAWRGAGFMNTEAFF.

At least ten counts were recorded for this clonotype. The chain couples TRBV6-1 to TRBJ2-7, with TRBD2 matching over 10 bases. CDR1 and CDR2 (germline): MNHNS, SASEGT. V shed 5 bases and J 6 bases; nucleotides not matched to a gene: 10. This CDR3 has 15 residues. The DNA for the CDR3 is TGTGCCAGCAGTCCCATAGCGGGAGGCTCCGGCGAGCAGTACTTC. Protein: CASSPIAGGSGEQYF.

This clonotype was seen ten or more times. The CDR3 loop is CASSLLTGSGELFF. The CDR3 DNA reads TGTGCCAGCAGCTTGTTGACAGGGAGCGGGGAGCTGTTTTTT. The gene calls are TRBV5-6 and TRBJ2-2, with 7 bases that match TRBD1. The CDR3 has 14 amino acids. The junction had 4 bases not matched to a gene; V was cut back by 1 base and J by 7 bases. Per germline, CDR1 SGHDT and CDR2 YYEEEE.

V gene TRBV29-1 combines with J gene TRBJ2-5; 10 bases align to TRBD1. Germline values: CDR1 SQVTM, CDR2 ANQGSEA. The CDR3 extends over 15 amino acids. The J segment lost 4 bases and the V segment lost 2 bases, leaving 7 bases of the junction unmatched. The CDR3, as DNA: TGCAGCGTTGAATACGACAGGGGGCGTTCAGAGACCCAGTACTTC. This encodes CSVEYDRGRSETQYF.

This clonotype occurred many times. V and J are TRBV12-3 or TRBV12-4 and TRBJ1-4, with 7 nucleotides matching TRBD1. J was trimmed by 5 bases and V by 8 bases; bases with no gene match: 5. The CDR3 is 13 amino acids. This chain's CDR3 is CASSGQRNEKLFF. CDR3 bases: TGTGCCAGCTCGGGACAGCGAAATGAAAAACTGTTTTTT.

This clonotype was seen at least ten times. V gene TRBV2 combines with J gene TRBJ1-1; D uncertain. Trimming took 7 bases from V and 6 from J, leaving 9 bases between them. Germline-derived CDR1 and CDR2 are SNHLY and FYNNEI. This CDR3 has 11 amino acids. The CDR3 sequence is CASIRTAEAFF. The CDR3 bases are TGTGCCAGCATTCGGACGGCTGAAGCTTTCTTT.

Points on this clonotype: Given a much more abundant clone one base away, this may be a read error. The chain employs TRBV5-1 and TRBJ2-1; 7 bases align to TRBD2. The CDR3 runs to 16 residues. V shed 4 bases and J 4 bases; nucleotides not matched to a gene: 11. The germline CDR1 and CDR2 sequences are SGHRS and YFSETQ. The CDR3 protein is CASSTILACLYNEQFF. The CDR3 bases are TGCGCCAGCAGCACTATACTAGCGTGCCTTTACAATGAGCAGTTCTTC. The variable domain in full, completed from reference TRBV5-1 and TRBJ2-1, reads KAGVTQTPRYLIKTRGQQVTLSCSPISGHRSVSWYQQTPGQGLQFLFEYFSETQRNKGNFPGRFSGRQFSNSRSEMNVSTLELGDSALYLCASSTILACLYNEQFFGPGTRLTVL.

The count of this clonotype is one. The chain employs TRBV19 and TRBJ1-6; no clear D. CDR3 length equals 14 residues. The V gene's germline CDR1 is LNHDA and CDR2 SQIVND (reference sequence). CDR3 sequence: CNSSTGADGSALHF. DNA for the CDR3: TGTAACAGTAGTACCGGAGCAGACGGGTCGGCCCTCCACTTT.

This clonotype came up many times. The genes are TRBV3-1 and TRBJ2-3, with D perhaps TRBD2 (5 bases). This CDR3 is 14 amino acids long. CDR1 is LGHDT, CDR2 YNNKEL, per germline (reference sequence). The ends were cut back, 3 bases at V and 5 bases at J, with 12 bases in the middle. In DNA, the CDR3 is TGTGCCAGCAGCCAGGGAGACCGGGGAGATACGCAGTATTTT. Protein product: CASSQGDRGDTQYF.

The chain couples TRBV12-3 or TRBV12-4 to TRBJ2-1, with TRBD2 matching 8 bases. V lost 5 bases, J lost 4 bases, and 7 bases stayed unmatched. The CDR3 runs 15 residues. DNA of the CDR3: TGTGCCAGCAGTCCGGGACTAGTCATTTACAATGAGCAGTTCTTC. Translated, it gives CASSPGLVIYNEQFF.

The table lists this clonotype with many counts. This sequence joins TRBV9 and TRBJ2-3; 10 positions agree with TRBD2. The germline gives CDR1 SGDLS, CDR2 YYNGEE. This CDR3 has 16 residues. The ends lost 0 bases at V and 1 base at J; junction bases unmatched: 2. The CDR3 sequence is CASSVGLAGGTDTQYF. The DNA for the CDR3 is TGTGCCAGCAGCGTAGGTCTAGCGGGGGGCACAGATACGCAGTATTTT.

V usage is TRBV6-1 and J usage is TRBJ1-2, with D tentatively TRBD1 (5 bases). Germline lookup yields CDR1 MNHNS and CDR2 SASEGT. This CDR3 comprises 12 residues. Trimming removed 8 bases from V and 8 bases from J, with 15 bases in between. CDR3 sequence reads: CASRPGGGGYTF. CDR3 nucleotide sequence: TGTGCCAGCCGCCCGGGGGGAGGCGGCTACACCTTC.

Remarks on this clonotype: Since a far larger clone is one base different, this is likely a read error. This chain joins TRBV6-8 and TRBJ2-1; D is uncertain. The CDR3 totals 15 residues. Germline V gene sequence: CDR1 MNHGY, CDR2 SAAAGT. The V end was cut by 6 bases, the J end by 3 bases, with 15 bases between. The CDR3 DNA sequence: TGTGCCAGCAGCCCTCACGAACAGAACTACAATGAGCAGTTCTTC. The encoded protein is CASSPHEQNYNEQFF.

This clonotype was seen many times. The chain is built from TRBV30 and TRBJ2-1; 12 bases are shared with TRBD2. The CDR3 is made up of 21 amino acids. Germline CDR1 reads GTSNPN; CDR2 reads SVGIG (reference sequence). The junction had 25 bases not matched to a gene; V was cut back by 8 bases and J by 2 bases. CDR3 DNA sequence: TGTGCCGGCCGGGATATGGTTTCTCCTAGCGGGAGGGCCGGTCCCTACAATGAGCAGTTCTTC. It codes for CAGRDMVSPSGRAGPYNEQFF.

In regard to this clonotype: A read error may produce the germline difference seen at one junction end. The chain has TRBV12-3 or TRBV12-4 and TRBJ2-6; 7 nucleotides match TRBD1. The CDR3 runs to 19 residues. The CDR3 bases are TGTGCCAGAAGTCCGACGCTGGGACAGCGTTGGTCTGGGACCAACGTCCTGACTTTC. Amino acids: CARSPTLGQRWSGTNVLTF.

At least ten counts were recorded for this clonotype. This chain links TRBV6-1 with TRBJ2-5; 10 positions agree with TRBD1. From germline, CDR1 is MNHNS and CDR2 SASEGT. The J segment lost 4 bases and the V segment lost 6 bases, leaving 5 bases of the junction unmatched. The CDR3 has 14 amino acids. The CDR3 DNA reads as TGTGCCAGCAGCCGACAGGGGGCGCGAGAGACCCAGTACTTC. It encodes CASSRQGARETQYF.

This clonotype was observed a few times. The rearrangement uses TRBV5-5 and TRBJ2-2; tentatively, D is TRBD2 (6 bases). Germline CDR1 SGHKS, CDR2 YYEKEE (reference sequence). The V and J ends lost 4 bases and 6 bases respectively, with 22 bases between them. The CDR3 runs to 17 residues. The CDR3 here is CASSPGSPGVLSGELFF. The CDR3 DNA sequence: TGTGCCAGCAGCCCCGGGTCACCGGGGGTCTTATCCGGGGAGCTGTTTTTT. Variable domain in full (rest from reference TRBV5-5 and TRBJ2-2): DAGVTQSPTHLIKTRGQQVTLRCSPISGHKSVSWYQQVLGQGPQFIFQYYEKEERGRGNFPDRFSARQFPNYSSELNVNALLLGDSALYLCASSPGSPGVLSGELFFGEGSRLTVL.

The sample holds many counts of this clonotype. The rearrangement uses TRBV10-2 and TRBJ2-5, with TRBD1 matching over 9 bases. V lost 6 bases to trimming and J lost 5 bases; unmatched junction nucleotides: 4. This CDR3 spans 13 amino acids. Per germline, CDR1 WSHSY and CDR2 SAAADI. The CDR3 coding sequence is TGCGCCAGCAGAACAGGGGGCCGGGAGACCCAGTACTTC. It codes for CASRTGGRETQYF.

Comment on this clonotype: Since a much larger clone is just one base distant, this may be a read error. The J gene is TRBJ2-5, the V gene TRBV5-1, with 7 bases aligning to TRBD1. The V gene's germline CDR1 is SGHRS and CDR2 YFSETQ. The CDR3 consists of 16 residues. V lost 4 bases, J lost 8 bases, and 17 bases stayed unmatched. This chain's CDR3 is CASSTGDLRALDTQYF. In DNA, the CDR3 is TGCGCCAGCAGCACAGGGGATTTGAGGGCCCTAGACACCCAGTACTTC. The whole variable domain, remainder taken from reference TRBV5-1 and TRBJ2-5, is KAGVTQTPRYLIKTRGQQVTLSCSPISGHRSVSWYQQTPGQGLQFLFEYFSETQRNKGNFPGRFSGRQFSNSRSEMNVSTLELGDSALYLCASSTGDLRALDTQYFGPGTRLLVL.

This clonotype was counted a few times. This clone may be a read error of a much larger clone one base away. V is TRBV4-1 and J is TRBJ1-3; D ambiguous. Germline lookup yields CDR1 MGHRA and CDR2 YSYEKL. The CDR3 contains 15 residues. The CDR3 reads CASSQSGVSGSTIYF. The CDR3 nucleotides are TGCGCCAGCAGCCAATCAGGCGTCTCTGGAAGCACCATATATTTT.

The chain couples TRBV6-1 to TRBJ2-1; 9 bases fit TRBD1. CDR1 and CDR2 (germline): MNHNS, SASEGT. CDR3 length: 15 residues. After removal of 3 bases from V and 5 bases from J, the junction contained 5 bases not matched to a gene. The CDR3 DNA reads as TGTGCCAGCAGTGAGGGGACAGGGACTAACAATGAGCAGTTCTTC. Protein product: CASSEGTGTNNEQFF.

There are many counts of this clonotype. A much larger clone differs by one base, so this may be a read error. The chain couples TRBV11-3 to TRBJ2-2, with unresolved D. V gave up 8 bases and J gave up 2 bases, with 12 bases separating them. The CDR3 is 14 amino acids. The germline V gene encodes CDR1 SGHNT and CDR2 YENEEA. CDR3 loop: CASGSDFNTGELFF. CDR3 DNA sequence: TGTGCCAGCGGCTCTGACTTCAACACCGGGGAGCTGTTTTTT.

The chain has TRBV12-3 or TRBV12-4 and TRBJ2-3; no clear D. The CDR3 contains 16 residues. Trimming took off 7 bases at V and 2 bases at J, with 19 bases between the two ends. CDR3 sequence: CASIAPIQVYTDTQYF. For the CDR3, the DNA is TGTGCCAGCATCGCCCCAATCCAGGTATACACAGATACGCAGTATTTT.

The sample holds many counts of this clonotype. As DNA, the CDR3 is TGCAGTGCTGGGGGCGGGACAGGGTTTTCGGCGAAAGAGACCCAGTACTTC. This gives the protein CSAGGGTGFSAKETQYF. The chain combines TRBV20-1 with TRBJ2-5; 9 positions agree with TRBD1. CDR1 and CDR2 from the germline V gene are DFQATT and SNEGSKA (reference sequence). The J segment lost 3 bases and the V segment lost 5 bases, leaving 16 bases of the junction unmatched. The CDR3 runs to 17 residues.

V and J are TRBV24-1 and TRBJ2-7, with D possibly matching TRBD2 (5 bases). V was shortened by 5 bases and J by 5 bases, with 12 bases between the two germline ends. Germline CDR1 reads KGHDR; CDR2 reads SFDVKD. The CDR3 runs to 13 residues. The CDR3 nucleotides read TGTGCCACCAGTGCGGGGAGTAGTAACGAGCAGTACTTC. Amino acid sequence: CATSAGSSNEQYF.